These T cell receptor beta chains were read from a single sample in a study of shared clonotypes between healthy human individuals. Profiling relied on immunoSEQ multiplex PCR, and the TCRdb table lists in-frame clones only, not all of them. The sample lists 950,000 to 1,100,000 clones, roughly 75% occurring once. Specimen: memory CD4+ T cells sorted from blood. Receptors were obtained from a young man in good health. Each CDR3 is given with its conserved first and last residue. D genes are given only for firm matches. The size entry is marked missing in some rows and otherwise reads once, few, many or a size class.

.	TRBJ2-7	.	TRBV5-1	CASTRQAGGEQYF	TGCGCCAGCACCAGGCAGGCCGGAGGCGAGCAGTACTTC
.	TRBJ1-3	few	TRBV19	CATSASFVGNTIYF	TGTGCCACTTCTGCTTCTTTTGTGGGAAACACCATATATTTT
.	TRBJ1-2	.	TRBV6-1	CASSPGGGFYYGYTF	TGTGCCAGCAGCCCGGGGGGCGGGTTCTATTATGGCTACACCTTC
.	TRBJ2-1	.	TRBV7-9	CASSLTVGDEQFF	TGTGCCAGCAGCTTAACGGTTGGGGATGAGCAGTTCTTC
.	TRBJ1-2	.	TRBV28	CASSPPGGANYGYTF	TGTGCCAGCAGCCCCCCGGGGGGGGCCAACTATGGCTACACCTTC
.	TRBJ1-6	.	TRBV6-1	CASSEVLPGSSYNSPLHF	TGTGCCAGCAGTGAAGTGTTACCGGGGAGCTCCTATAATTCACCCCTCCACTTT
TRBD1	TRBJ2-3	.	TRBV20-1	CSARRQGGQYF	TGCAGTGCTAGAAGACAGGGGGGTCAGTATTTT
TRBD1	TRBJ2-7	.	TRBV11-2	CASSVGTGGSHF	TGTGCCAGCAGCGTCGGTACAGGGGGTTCTCACTTC
.	TRBJ2-5	few	TRBV7-9	CASSRRRDQETQYF	TGTGCCAGCAGCCGTAGGAGGGACCAAGAGACCCAGTACTTC
.	TRBJ1-1	.	TRBV6-6	CASSYPDSKGDTEAFF	TGTGCCAGCAGTTACCCGGACAGCAAAGGGGACACTGAAGCTTTCTTT
.	TRBJ1-2	.	TRBV28	CASSLDRPNYGYTF	TGTGCCAGCAGTTTAGACAGGCCAAACTATGGCTACACCTTC
TRBD1	TRBJ1-1	.	TRBV5-1	CASSLEGQGWTEAFF	TGCGCCAGCAGCTTGGAGGGACAGGGATGGACTGAAGCTTTCTTT
TRBD1	TRBJ2-2	.	TRBV18	CASSRRTGNTGELFF	TGTGCCAGCTCACGACGGACAGGGAACACCGGGGAGCTGTTTTTT
.	TRBJ1-1	once	TRBV19	CASSIGQTDTEAFF	TGTGCCAGTAGTATCGGACAGACTGACACTGAAGCTTTCTTT
.	TRBJ1-5	.	TRBV4-3	CASSQSDETNQPQHF	TGCGCCAGCAGCCAATCGGACGAGACCAATCAGCCCCAGCATTTT
TRBD2	TRBJ2-1	.	TRBV2	CASAPAGGRDEQFF	TGTGCCAGCGCCCCTGCGGGAGGCCGGGATGAGCAGTTCTTC
.	TRBJ1-2	.	TRBV27	CASSLRPGDYGYTF	TGTGCCAGCAGTTTACGGCCAGGAGACTATGGCTACACCTTC
.	TRBJ2-7	.	TRBV2	CASSGAGYEQYF	TGTGCCAGCAGTGGGGCGGGCTACGAGCAGTACTTC
TRBD2	TRBJ2-1	.	TRBV9	CASSASSTSGRSNEQFF	TGTGCCAGCAGCGCTTCTTCGACTAGCGGGAGGAGCAATGAGCAGTTCTTC
TRBD1	TRBJ1-6	.	TRBV7-9	CASSLGATGENSPLHF	TGTGCCAGCAGCTTAGGGGCTACAGGGGAAAATTCACCCCTCCACTTT
TRBD2	TRBJ2-1	.	TRBV19	CASHPIADAGGRKNEQFF	TGTGCCAGTCACCCTATAGCGGATGCGGGCGGGAGAAAGAATGAGCAGTTCTTC
.	TRBJ2-7	.	TRBV7-8	CASSLLGSGGGGSEQYF	TGTGCCAGCAGTCTGCTGGGATCTGGAGGGGGAGGGTCCGAGCAGTACTTC
TRBD2	TRBJ2-3	once	TRBV5-4	CASSGLAGGTDTQYF	TGTGCCAGCAGCGGATTAGCGGGAGGGACAGATACGCAGTATTTT
.	TRBJ1-2	.	TRBV28	CASRKLGGRYGYTF	TGTGCCAGCAGGAAATTAGGGGGACGCTATGGCTACACCTTC
TRBD1	TRBJ1-5	.	TRBV28	CASSSRGRQPQHF	TGTGCCAGCAGTTCCAGGGGGCGTCAGCCCCAGCATTTT
.	TRBJ2-5	once	TRBV5-4	CASSLEWGAETQYF	TGTGCCAGCAGCTTGGAATGGGGGGCAGAGACCCAGTACTTC
.	TRBJ1-1	.	TRBV30	CAWSVGRGGNTEAFF	TGTGCCTGGAGTGTAGGCAGGGGCGGGAACACTGAAGCTTTCTTT
TRBD2	TRBJ2-7	.	TRBV4-1	CASSPLTRTSTYEQYF	TGCGCCAGCAGCCCTTTAACCCGGACTAGTACCTACGAGCAGTACTTC
TRBD1	TRBJ2-7	once	TRBV5-1	CASSAVGTGTEVQYF	TGCGCCAGCAGCGCGGTGGGGACAGGGACTGAGGTGCAGTACTTC
.	TRBJ1-4	.	TRBV4-1	CASSQDGTPTNEKLFF	TGCGCCAGCAGCCAAGATGGTACCCCGACTAATGAAAAACTGTTTTTT
.	TRBJ2-2	.	TRBV9	CASSATGGVSGELFF	TGTGCCAGCAGCGCAACGGGGGGCGTTTCCGGGGAGCTGTTTTTT
.	TRBJ1-2	.	TRBV21-1	CASTRGQGKKGYTF	TGTGCCAGCACGAGGGGGCAGGGAAAGAAAGGCTACACCTTC
TRBD2	TRBJ2-2	.	TRBV4-1	CASSQDRPSGGHTGELFF	TGCGCCAGCAGCCAAGATCGCCCTAGCGGGGGTCACACCGGGGAGCTGTTTTTT
.	TRBJ1-4	.	TRBV28	CASSTRGLGNEKLFF	TGTGCCAGCAGCACCCGGGGTCTGGGGAATGAAAAACTGTTTTTT
TRBD1	TRBJ2-5	.	TRBV7-2	CASSKGQGGSETQYF	TGTGCCAGCAGCAAAGGACAGGGGGGGTCCGAGACCCAGTACTTC